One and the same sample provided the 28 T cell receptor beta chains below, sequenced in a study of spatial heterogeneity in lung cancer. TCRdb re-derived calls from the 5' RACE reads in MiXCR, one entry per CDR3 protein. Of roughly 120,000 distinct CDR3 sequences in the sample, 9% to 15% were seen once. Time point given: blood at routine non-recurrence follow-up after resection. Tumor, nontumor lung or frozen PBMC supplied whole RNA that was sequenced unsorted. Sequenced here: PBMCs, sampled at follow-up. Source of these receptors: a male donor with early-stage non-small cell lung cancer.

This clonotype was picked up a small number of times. CDR3 loop: CASSRLGGVSGYTF. The CDR3 nucleotides are TGTGCCAGCAGCCGTCTTGGAGGGGTGAGCGGCTACACCTTC. This chain connects TRBV3-1 to TRBJ1-2, with a weak D call TRBD1 (5 bases). V lost 4 bases and J lost 8, with 17 bases in between. The CDR3 is 14 amino acids. Germline V gives CDR1 LGHDT, CDR2 YNNKEL (reference sequence).

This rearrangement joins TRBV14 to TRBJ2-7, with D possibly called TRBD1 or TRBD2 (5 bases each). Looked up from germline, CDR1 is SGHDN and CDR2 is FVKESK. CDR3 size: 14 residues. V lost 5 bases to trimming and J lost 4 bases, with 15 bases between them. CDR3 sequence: CASSDTGGGYEQYF. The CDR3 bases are TGTGCCAGCAGCGACACCGGTGGGGGATACGAGCAGTACTTC.

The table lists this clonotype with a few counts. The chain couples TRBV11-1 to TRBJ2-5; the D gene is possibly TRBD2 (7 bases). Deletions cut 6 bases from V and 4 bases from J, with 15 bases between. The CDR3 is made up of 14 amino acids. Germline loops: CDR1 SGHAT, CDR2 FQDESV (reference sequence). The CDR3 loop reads CASRVGGGAETQYF. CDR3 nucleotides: TGTGCCAGCAGAGTCGGCGGGGGCGCAGAGACCCAGTACTTC.

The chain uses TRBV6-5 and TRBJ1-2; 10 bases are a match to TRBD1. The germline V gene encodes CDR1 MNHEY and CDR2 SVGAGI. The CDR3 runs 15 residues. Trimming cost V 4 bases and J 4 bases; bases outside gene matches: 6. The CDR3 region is CASSWGQGRGYGYTF. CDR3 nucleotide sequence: TGTGCCAGCAGTTGGGGACAGGGGAGGGGCTATGGCTACACCTTC.

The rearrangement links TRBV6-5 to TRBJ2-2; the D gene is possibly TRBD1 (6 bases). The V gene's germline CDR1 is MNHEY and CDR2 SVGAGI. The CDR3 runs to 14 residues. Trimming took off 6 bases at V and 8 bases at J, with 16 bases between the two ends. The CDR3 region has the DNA TGTGCCAGCAGCCGCGGACAGCTTCGGGGGGAGCTGTTTTTT. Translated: CASSRGQLRGELFF.

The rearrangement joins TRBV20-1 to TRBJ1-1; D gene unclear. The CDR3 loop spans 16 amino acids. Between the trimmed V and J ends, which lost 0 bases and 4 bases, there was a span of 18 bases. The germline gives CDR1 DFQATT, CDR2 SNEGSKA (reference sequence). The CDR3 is CSARDLTHVVGTEAFF. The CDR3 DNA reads TGCAGTGCTAGAGACCTGACACACGTAGTTGGCACTGAAGCTTTCTTT.

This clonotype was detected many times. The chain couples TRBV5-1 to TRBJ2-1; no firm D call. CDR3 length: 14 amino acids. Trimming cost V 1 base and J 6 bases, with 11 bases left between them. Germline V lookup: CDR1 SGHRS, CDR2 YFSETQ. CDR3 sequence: CASSLLGRGNEQFF. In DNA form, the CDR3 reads TGCGCCAGCAGCTTGTTGGGCCGAGGCAATGAGCAGTTCTTC.

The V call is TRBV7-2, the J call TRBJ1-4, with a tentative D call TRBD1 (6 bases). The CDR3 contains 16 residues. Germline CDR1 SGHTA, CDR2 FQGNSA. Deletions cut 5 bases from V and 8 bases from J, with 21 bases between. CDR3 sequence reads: CASSPSRIQGREKLFF. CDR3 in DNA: TGTGCCAGCAGCCCTAGCCGCATACAGGGAAGGGAAAAACTGTTTTTT. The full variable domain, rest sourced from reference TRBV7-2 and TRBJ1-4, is GAGVSQSPSNKVTEKGKDVELRCDPISGHTALYWYRQSLGQGLEFLIYFQGNSAPDKSGLPSDRFSAERTGGSVSTLTIQRTQQEDSAVYLCASSPSRIQGREKLFFGSGTQLSVL.

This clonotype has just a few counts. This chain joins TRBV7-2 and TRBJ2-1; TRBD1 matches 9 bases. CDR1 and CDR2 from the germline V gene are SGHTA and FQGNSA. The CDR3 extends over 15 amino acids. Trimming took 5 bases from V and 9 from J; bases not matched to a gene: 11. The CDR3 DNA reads TGTGCCAGCAGCCCCTCTATCGGACAGGGGTTTGAGCAGTTCTTC. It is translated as CASSPSIGQGFEQFF.

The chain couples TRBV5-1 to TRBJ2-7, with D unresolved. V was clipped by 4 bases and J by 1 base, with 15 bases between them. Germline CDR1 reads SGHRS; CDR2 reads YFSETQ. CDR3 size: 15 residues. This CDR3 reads CASSQSPTGSYEQYF. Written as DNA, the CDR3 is TGCGCCAGCAGCCAGTCACCGACGGGTTCCTACGAGCAGTACTTC.

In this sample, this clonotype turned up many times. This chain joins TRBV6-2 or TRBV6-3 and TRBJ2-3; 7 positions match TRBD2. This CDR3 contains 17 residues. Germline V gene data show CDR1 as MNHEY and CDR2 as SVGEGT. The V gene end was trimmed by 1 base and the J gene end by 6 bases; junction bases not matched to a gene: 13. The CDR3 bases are TGTGCCAGCAGTTACTTGCCTAACAAGCGGGGAGAGGATACGCAGTATTTT. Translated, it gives CASSYLPNKRGEDTQYF.

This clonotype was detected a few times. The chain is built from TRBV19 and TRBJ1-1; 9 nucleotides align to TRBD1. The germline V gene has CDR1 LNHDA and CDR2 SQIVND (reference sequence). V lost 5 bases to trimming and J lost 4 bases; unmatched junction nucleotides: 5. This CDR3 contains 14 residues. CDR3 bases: TGTGCCAGTAGTCTACAGGGGGCGGGCACTGAAGCTTTCTTT. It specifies CASSLQGAGTEAFF.

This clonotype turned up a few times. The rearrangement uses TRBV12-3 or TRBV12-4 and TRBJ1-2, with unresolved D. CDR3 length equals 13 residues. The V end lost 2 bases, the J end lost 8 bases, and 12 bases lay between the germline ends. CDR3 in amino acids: CASSLRERRGYTF. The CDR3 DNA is TGTGCCAGCAGTTTACGGGAGCGGAGGGGCTACACCTTC.

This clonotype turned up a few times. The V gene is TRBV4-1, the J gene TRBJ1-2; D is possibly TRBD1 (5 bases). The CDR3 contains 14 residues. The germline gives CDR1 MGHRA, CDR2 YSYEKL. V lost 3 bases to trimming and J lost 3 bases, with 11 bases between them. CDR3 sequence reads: CASSQATAYYGYTF. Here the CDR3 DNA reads TGCGCCAGCAGCCAGGCGACAGCTTACTATGGCTACACCTTC.

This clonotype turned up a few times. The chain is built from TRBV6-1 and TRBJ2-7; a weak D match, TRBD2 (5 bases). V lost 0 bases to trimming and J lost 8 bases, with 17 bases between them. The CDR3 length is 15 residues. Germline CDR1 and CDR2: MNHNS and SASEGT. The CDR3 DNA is TGTGCCAGCAGTGAAGCCTCCCGAGGGTCTGGTAAGCAGTACTTC. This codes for CASSEASRGSGKQYF.

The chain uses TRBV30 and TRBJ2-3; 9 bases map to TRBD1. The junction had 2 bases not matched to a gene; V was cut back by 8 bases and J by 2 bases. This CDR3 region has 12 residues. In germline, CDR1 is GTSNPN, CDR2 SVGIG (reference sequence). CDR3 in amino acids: CAGQGLTDTQYF. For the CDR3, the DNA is TGTGCCGGACAGGGGCTCACAGATACGCAGTATTTT.

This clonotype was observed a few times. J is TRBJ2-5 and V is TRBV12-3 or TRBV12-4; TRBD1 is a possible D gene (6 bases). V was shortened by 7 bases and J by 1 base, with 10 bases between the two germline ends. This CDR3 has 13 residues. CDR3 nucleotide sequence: TGTGCCAGCACCCCGACAGGCCAAGAGACCCAGTACTTC. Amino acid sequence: CASTPTGQETQYF.

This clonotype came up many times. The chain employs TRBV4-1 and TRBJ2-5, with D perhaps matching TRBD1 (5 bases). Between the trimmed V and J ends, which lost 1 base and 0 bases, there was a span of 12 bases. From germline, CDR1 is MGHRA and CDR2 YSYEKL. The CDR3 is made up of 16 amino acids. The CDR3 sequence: CASSQGSGRYQETQYF. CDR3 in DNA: TGCGCCAGCAGCCAAGGTTCAGGGCGGTACCAAGAGACCCAGTACTTC.

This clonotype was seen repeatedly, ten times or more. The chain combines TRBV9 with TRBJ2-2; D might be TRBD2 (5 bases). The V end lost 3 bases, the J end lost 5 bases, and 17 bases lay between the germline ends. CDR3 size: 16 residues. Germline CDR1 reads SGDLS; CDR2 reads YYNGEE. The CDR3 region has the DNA TGTGCCAGCAGCGCGTCGTCGGACTCCCAAACCGGGGAGCTGTTTTTT. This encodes CASSASSDSQTGELFF.

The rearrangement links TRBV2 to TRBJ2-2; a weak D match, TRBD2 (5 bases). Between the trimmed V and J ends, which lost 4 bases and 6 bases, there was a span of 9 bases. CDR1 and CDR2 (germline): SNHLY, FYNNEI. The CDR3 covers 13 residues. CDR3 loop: CASSAGSPGELFF. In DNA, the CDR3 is TGTGCCAGCAGTGCGGGAAGCCCCGGGGAGCTGTTTTTT.

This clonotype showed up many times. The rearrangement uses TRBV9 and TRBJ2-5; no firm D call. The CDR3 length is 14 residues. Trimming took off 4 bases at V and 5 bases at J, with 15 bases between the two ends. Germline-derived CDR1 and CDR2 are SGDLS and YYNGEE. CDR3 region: CASSHGLLGETQYF. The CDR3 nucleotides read TGTGCCAGCAGCCACGGGCTGCTAGGGGAGACCCAGTACTTC.

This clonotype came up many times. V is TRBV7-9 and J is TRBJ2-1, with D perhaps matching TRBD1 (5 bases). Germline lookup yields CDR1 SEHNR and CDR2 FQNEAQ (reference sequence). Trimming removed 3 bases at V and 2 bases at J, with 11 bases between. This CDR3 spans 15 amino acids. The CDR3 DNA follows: TGTGCCAGCAGCTTGGGGCAGGGCCCCTACAATGAGCAGTTCTTC. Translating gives CASSLGQGPYNEQFF.

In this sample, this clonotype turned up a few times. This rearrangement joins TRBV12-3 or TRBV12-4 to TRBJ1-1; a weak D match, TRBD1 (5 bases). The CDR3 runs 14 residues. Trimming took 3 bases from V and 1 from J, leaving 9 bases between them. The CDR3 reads CASSFRAGNTEAFF. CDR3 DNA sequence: TGTGCCAGCAGTTTCAGGGCAGGGAACACTGAAGCTTTCTTT.

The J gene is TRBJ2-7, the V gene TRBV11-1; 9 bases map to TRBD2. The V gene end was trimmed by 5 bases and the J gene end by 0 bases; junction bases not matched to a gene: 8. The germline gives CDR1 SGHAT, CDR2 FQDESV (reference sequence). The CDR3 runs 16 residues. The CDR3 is CASSITSGYSSYEQYF. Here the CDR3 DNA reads TGTGCCAGCAGCATAACTAGCGGGTATAGCTCCTACGAGCAGTACTTC.

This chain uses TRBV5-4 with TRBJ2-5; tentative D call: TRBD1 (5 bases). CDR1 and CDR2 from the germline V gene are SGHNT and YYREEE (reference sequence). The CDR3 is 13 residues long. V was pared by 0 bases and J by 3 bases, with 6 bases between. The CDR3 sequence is CASSLVGEETQYF. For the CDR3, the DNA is TGTGCCAGCAGCTTGGTAGGGGAAGAGACCCAGTACTTC.

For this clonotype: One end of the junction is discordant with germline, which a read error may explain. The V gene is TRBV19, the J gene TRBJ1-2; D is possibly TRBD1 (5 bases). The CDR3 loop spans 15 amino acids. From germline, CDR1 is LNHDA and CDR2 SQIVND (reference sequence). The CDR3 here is CASSLDGQGSYGYTF. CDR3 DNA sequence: TGTGCCAGTAGTTTAGACGGACAAGGCTCTTATGGCTACACCTTC.

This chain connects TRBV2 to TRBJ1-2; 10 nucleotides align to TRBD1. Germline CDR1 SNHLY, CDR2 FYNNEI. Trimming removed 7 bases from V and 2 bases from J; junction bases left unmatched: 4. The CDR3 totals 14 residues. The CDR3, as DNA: TGTGCCAGCACGGACAGGGGGACCAACTATGGCTACACCTTC. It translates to CASTDRGTNYGYTF.

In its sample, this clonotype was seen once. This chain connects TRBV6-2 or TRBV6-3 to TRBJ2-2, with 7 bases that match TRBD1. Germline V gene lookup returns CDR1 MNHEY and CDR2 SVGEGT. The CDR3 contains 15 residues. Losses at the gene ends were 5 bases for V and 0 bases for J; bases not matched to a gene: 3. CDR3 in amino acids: CASSPGTANTGELFF. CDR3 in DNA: TGTGCCAGCAGTCCCGGGACAGCGAACACCGGGGAGCTGTTTTTT.